The TCR beta chain under discussion was sequenced for a study of blood T cells in healthy people across ages. In terms of origin and age, donors were healthy Caucasian individuals from Russia aged 6 to 90. The draw of peripheral blood yielded roughly 9.4 milliliters from each donor. Then a second PCR, running roughly 7 to 11 cycles, was carried out with a sample-barcoded 5' primer and a J-beta primer mix. Every cDNA molecule bore a tag from a template-switch adaptor containing 12 random nucleotides. Sequencing yielded, for each sample, at least 3 million paired-end reads carrying CDR3. MiXCR, applied by TCRdb to the 5' RACE reads, yields one record per CDR3 protein. The sample has more than 1 million distinct CDR3 sequences; 45% are singletons. Points on this clonotype: At one boundary the junction diverges from the germline segment, which might be a read error.

In germline, CDR1 is SGHAT, CDR2 FQNNGV. The CDR3 extends over 12 amino acids. The source material was blood. V is TRBV11-2 and J is TRBJ2-1, with D unresolved. This TCR came from a woman in her sixties in good health. The CDR3 coding sequence is TGTGCCAGCAGCTTAGATGAGTACAACCCGTTCTTT. It codes for CASSLDEYNPFF.